Shown below are 25 T cell receptor beta chains from a single sample sequenced in a study of monozygotic twins with inflammatory bowel disease. TCRdb reprocessed the 5' RACE reads; each CDR3 protein has one entry and no DNA is given. The table lists approximately 210,000 distinct CDR3 sequences. Source material: blood. The receptor source for this set is a human donor with ulcerative colitis or Crohn's disease, or a healthy co-twin of an affected twin (not recorded which).

The chain is built from TRBV5-1 and TRBJ2-7; the TCRdb D gene call, TRBD2, has no DNA to confirm it. Germline values: CDR1 SGHRS, CDR2 YFSETQ. This CDR3 has 15 residues. CDR3 sequence: CASSLLAGVSNEQYF.

V gene TRBV7-9 combines with J gene TRBJ2-7; TCRdb's assignment of TRBD2 cannot be checked, as there is no DNA. CDR1 is SEHNR, CDR2 FQNEAQ, per germline (reference sequence). The length of the CDR3 is 15 residues. CDR3 protein: CASSSGREASYEQYF.

The V gene is TRBV7-2, the J gene TRBJ1-2. CDR3 length equals 14 residues. Looked up from germline, CDR1 is SGHTA and CDR2 is FQGNSA. This chain's CDR3 is CASSQFVQDYGYTF.

The V call is TRBV12-3 or TRBV12-4, the J call TRBJ1-1. The CDR3 length is 16 residues. The CDR3 protein is CASSPAGRGGRTEAFF.

This rearrangement joins TRBV7-9 to TRBJ2-3. Germline V gene sequence: CDR1 SEHNR, CDR2 FQNEAQ (reference sequence). The CDR3 has 14 residues. CDR3: CASSQPTGENTQYF.

V gene TRBV2 combines with J gene TRBJ2-2; the D call from TCRdb, TRBD1, cannot be confirmed without DNA. CDR1 and CDR2 (germline): SNHLY, FYNNEI. This CDR3 spans 16 amino acids. CDR3 protein: CASSFNQGLNTGELFF. Supplemented by reference TRBV2 and TRBJ2-2, the full variable domain reads EPEVTQTPSHQVTQMGQEVILRCVPISNHLYFYWYRQILGQKVEFLVSFYNNEISEKSEIFDDQFSVERPDGSNFTLKIRSTKLEDSAMYFCASSFNQGLNTGELFFGEGSRLTVL.

The V call is TRBV7-2, the J call TRBJ1-1; TCRdb calls TRBD1, which cannot be checked without DNA. There are 14 residues in the CDR3. Looked up from germline, CDR1 is SGHTA and CDR2 is FQGNSA. CDR3 sequence reads: CASSQGASGTEAFF.

The chain joins TRBV7-9 to TRBJ2-5; TCRdb calls TRBD1, which cannot be checked without DNA. The length of the CDR3 is 11 residues. CDR1 is SEHNR, CDR2 FQNEAQ, per germline (reference sequence). The CDR3 region is CASSLGSDKYF.

The J gene is TRBJ2-2, the V gene TRBV12-3 or TRBV12-4; TCRdb indicates TRBD1, and absent DNA this call remains unverified. This CDR3 has 13 amino acids. The CDR3 here is CASRVQGAGELFF.

The rearrangement uses TRBV6-5 and TRBJ1-2; the D gene TCRdb calls, TRBD1, cannot be checked with no DNA. The CDR3 loop spans 15 amino acids. In germline, CDR1 is MNHEY, CDR2 SVGAGI. The CDR3 sequence: CASSFGPGVRHGYTF.

The gene calls are TRBV4-2 and TRBJ2-7. Germline V gives CDR1 LGHNA, CDR2 YNFKEQ. The CDR3 runs to 14 residues. CDR3 sequence reads: CASSQDTGPYEQYF.

V gene TRBV6-2 or TRBV6-3 combines with J gene TRBJ2-1; no DNA is available, so the TRBD2 call from TCRdb remains unchecked. The CDR3 consists of 15 residues. Germline-derived CDR1 and CDR2 are MNHEY and SVGEGT. The CDR3 sequence is CASRIGTSPWNEQFF.

This rearrangement joins TRBV29-1 to TRBJ2-3; the TCRdb call, TRBD2, lacks DNA for checking. The V gene's germline CDR1 is SQVTM and CDR2 ANQGSEA. The CDR3 is 16 residues long. This CDR3 is CSVEGGGALSTDTQYF.

The gene calls are TRBV10-3 and TRBJ2-1. The CDR3 extends over 15 amino acids. CDR1 and CDR2 from the germline V gene are ENHRY and SYGVKD. CDR3: CAISEGSGSYNEQFF.

The chain joins TRBV6-2 or TRBV6-3 to TRBJ2-2; TCRdb picks TRBD1, but there is no DNA to check that call. The germline V gene encodes CDR1 MNHEY and CDR2 SVGEGT. The CDR3 length is 16 residues. The CDR3 protein is CASRPDRDRVSGELFF.

The genes are TRBV4-1 and TRBJ2-1; the TCRdb D gene call, TRBD2, has no DNA to confirm it. The germline V gene has CDR1 MGHRA and CDR2 YSYEKL. The CDR3 has 18 amino acids. CDR3: CASSQERPGLADYNEQFF.

V usage is TRBV9 and J usage is TRBJ2-2; the TRBD1 assignment by TCRdb is unverifiable without DNA. Looked up from germline, CDR1 is SGDLS and CDR2 is YYNGEE. CDR3 length: 14 residues. The CDR3 spells CASSGGGAIGELFF.

The chain is built from TRBV29-1 and TRBJ1-2. In germline, CDR1 is SQVTM, CDR2 ANQGSEA. This CDR3 spans 11 amino acids. The CDR3 here is CSASGGYGYTF.

This chain links TRBV6-5 with TRBJ2-1; TCRdb lists TRBD1, though no DNA is available to test this call. Germline CDR1 MNHEY, CDR2 SVGAGI. CDR3 size: 14 residues. The CDR3 region is CASSYLGGNNEQFF.

The chain joins TRBV9 to TRBJ1-3; the D call of TRBD1 rests on TCRdb alone, since no DNA is present to check it. From germline, CDR1 is SGDLS and CDR2 YYNGEE. The CDR3 has 15 amino acids. The CDR3 spells CASSVGSGSGNTIYF. Together with reference TRBV9 and TRBJ1-3, the CDR3 gives the full variable domain: DSGVTQTPKHLITATGQRVTLRCSPRSGDLSVYWYQQSLDQGLQFLIQYYNGEERAKGNILERFSAQQFPDLHSELNLSSLELGDSALYFCASSVGSGSGNTIYFGEGSWLTVV.

The chain joins TRBV6-2 or TRBV6-3 to TRBJ2-7; TCRdb indicates TRBD2, and absent DNA this call remains unverified. CDR3 length: 16 amino acids. The germline V gene has CDR1 MNHEY and CDR2 SVGEGT. The CDR3 sequence: CASSYPLAGDSYEQYF.

The chain combines TRBV7-9 with TRBJ1-6; the D call of TRBD1 rests on TCRdb alone, since no DNA is present to check it. CDR3 length: 15 amino acids. CDR1 is SEHNR and CDR2 is FQNEAQ in the germline V gene (reference sequence). CDR3 residues: CASSLGGGIDSPLHF.

The V and J genes are TRBV12-3 or TRBV12-4 and TRBJ1-1; TCRdb picks TRBD1, but there is no DNA to check that call. This CDR3 contains 15 residues. The CDR3 reads CASSSHQGRNTEAFF.

CDR3 amino acids: CASSFGGSSHEQYF. The chain uses TRBV5-5 and TRBJ2-7. Germline CDR1 SGHKS, CDR2 YYEKEE (reference sequence). The CDR3 runs to 14 residues.

The J gene is TRBJ1-1, the V gene TRBV7-9; TCRdb outputs TRBD1, but without DNA this stays unchecked. This CDR3 is built from 16 residues. Germline CDR1 SEHNR, CDR2 FQNEAQ (reference sequence). The CDR3 protein is CASSPPGRGINTEAFF.